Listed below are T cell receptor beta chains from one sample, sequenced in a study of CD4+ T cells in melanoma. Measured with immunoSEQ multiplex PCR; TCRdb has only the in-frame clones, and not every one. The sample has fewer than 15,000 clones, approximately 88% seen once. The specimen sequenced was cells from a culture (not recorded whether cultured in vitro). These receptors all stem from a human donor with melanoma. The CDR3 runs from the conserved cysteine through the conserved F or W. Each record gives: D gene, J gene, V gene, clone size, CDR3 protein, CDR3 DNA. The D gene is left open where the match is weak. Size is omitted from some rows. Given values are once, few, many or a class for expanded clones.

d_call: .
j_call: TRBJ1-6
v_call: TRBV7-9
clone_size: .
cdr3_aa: CASSLAGSHAAPLHF
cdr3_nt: TGTGCCAGCAGCTTAGCCGGCAGCCATGCGGCACCCCTCCACTTT

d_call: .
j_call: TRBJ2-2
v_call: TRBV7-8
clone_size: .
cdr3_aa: CASSLSLSSNTGELFF
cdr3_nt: TGTGCCAGCAGCTTAAGCCTCTCCAGCAACACCGGGGAGCTGTTTTTT

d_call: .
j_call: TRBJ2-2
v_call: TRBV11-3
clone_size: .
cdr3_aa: CASAPYGTSGELFF
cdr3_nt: TGTGCCAGCGCGCCTTACGGGACGAGCGGGGAGCTGTTTTTT

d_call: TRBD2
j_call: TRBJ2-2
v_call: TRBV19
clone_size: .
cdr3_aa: CASSIRGDTGELFF
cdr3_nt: TGTGCCAGTAGTATCCGGGGGGACACCGGGGAGCTGTTTTTT

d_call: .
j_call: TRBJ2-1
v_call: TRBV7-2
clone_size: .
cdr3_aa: CASSLGDIPNNEQFF
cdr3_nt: TGTGCCAGCAGCTTAGGTGACATCCCCAACAATGAGCAGTTCTTC

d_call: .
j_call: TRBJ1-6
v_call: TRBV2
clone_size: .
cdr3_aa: CARQGAYNSPLHF
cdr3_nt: TGTGCCAGACAGGGCGCCTATAATTCACCCCTCCACTTT

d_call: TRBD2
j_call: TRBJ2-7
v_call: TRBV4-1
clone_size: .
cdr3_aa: CASSLQRGASYEQYF
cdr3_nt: TGCGCCAGCAGCCTCCAGCGGGGGGCCTCCTACGAGCAGTACTTC

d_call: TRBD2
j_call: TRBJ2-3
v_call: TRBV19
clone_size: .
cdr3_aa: CASSRRVGGGMSDTQYF
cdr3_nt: TGTGCCAGTAGTAGGCGCGTCGGCGGGGGGATGTCCGATACGCAGTATTTT

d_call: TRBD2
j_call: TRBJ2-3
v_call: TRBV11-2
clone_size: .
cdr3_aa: CASSSGSGRSFSTDTQYF
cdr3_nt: TGTGCCAGCAGCTCAGGTAGCGGGAGGTCCTTTAGCACAGATACGCAGTATTTT

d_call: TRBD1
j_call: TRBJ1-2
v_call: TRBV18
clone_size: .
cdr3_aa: CASSPLDLRGRREREDGYTF
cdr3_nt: TGTGCCAGCTCACCGCTCGACCTCAGGGGGCGGCGTGAAAGGGAGGATGGCTACACCTTC

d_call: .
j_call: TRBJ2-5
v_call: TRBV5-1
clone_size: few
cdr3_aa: CASSSTGLGFGETQYF
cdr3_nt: TGCGCCAGCAGCTCAACCGGACTGGGATTTGGAGAGACCCAGTACTTC

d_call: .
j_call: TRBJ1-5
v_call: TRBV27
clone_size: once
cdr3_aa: CASSSTPNRQPNQPQHF
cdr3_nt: TGTGCCAGCAGCTCAACCCCCAATCGACAGCCAAATCAGCCCCAGCATTTT

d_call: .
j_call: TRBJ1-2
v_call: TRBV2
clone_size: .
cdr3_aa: CASSRTAGIYGYTF
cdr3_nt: TGTGCCAGCAGCCGAACCGCCGGTATCTATGGCTACACCTTC

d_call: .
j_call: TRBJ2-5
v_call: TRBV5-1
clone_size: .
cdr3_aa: CASSLELAEPRKTQYF
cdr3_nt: TGCGCCAGCAGCTTGGAATTGGCGGAGCCACGGAAGACCCAGTACTTC